The 14 T cell receptor beta chains below come from one sample, sequenced in a study of cytomegalovirus exposure and HLA in healthy donors. The PCR employed 60 Vbeta primers together with 13 Jbeta primers. Sequencing was performed with immunoSEQ multiplex PCR; in TCRdb, only in-frame clones are kept and a portion is missing. The profile shows approximately 140,000 clones, approximately 78% of them singletons. The sample was PBMCs. Every receptor here comes from a human donor in good health.

The chain is built from TRBV21-1 and TRBJ2-5; whether TRBD2, the table's D call, matches the DNA was not checked. TRBV21-1 is an annotated pseudogene. This CDR3 has 13 amino acids. The CDR3 loop reads CASREVDQETQYF. The CDR3 nucleotides read TGTGCCAGCCGCGAGGTGGACCAAGAGACCCAGTACTTC.

The V gene is TRBV19, the J gene TRBJ1-3; TRBD1 is a possible D gene (6 bases). Trimming pared 5 bases from V and 2 bases from J, leaving 16 bases between. Germline CDR1 LNHDA, CDR2 SQIVND (reference sequence). The CDR3 loop spans 16 amino acids. In DNA form, the CDR3 reads TGTGCCAGTAGTTTCGGACAGCCTTCGACTGGAAACACCATATATTTT. It is translated as CASSFGQPSTGNTIYF.

CDR3 region: CASSQGASYEQYF. CDR3 sequence (DNA): TGCGCCAGCAGCCAAGGAGCAAGTTACGAGCAGTACTTC. The V gene is TRBV4-3, the J gene TRBJ2-7; D unclear. Trimming removed 1 base at V and 4 bases at J, with 8 bases between. The CDR3 sequence is 13 residues long. Germline loops: CDR1 LGHNA, CDR2 YSLEER.

Comment on this clone: Other DNA sequences in this sample translate to the same CDR3. The DNA of the CDR3 is TGTGCCTGGAGTGTACTCAGCAATCAGCCCCAGCATTTT. As protein: CAWSVLSNQPQHF. The chain uses TRBV30 and TRBJ1-5; D is ambiguous. V lost 0 bases to trimming and J lost 1 base, with 4 bases between them. CDR1 is GTSNPN, CDR2 SVGIG, per germline (reference sequence). The CDR3 runs to 13 residues.

V is TRBV27 and J is TRBJ2-7; 8 nucleotides line up with TRBD2. This CDR3 is 16 amino acids long. The germline gives CDR1 MNHEY, CDR2 SMNVEV (reference sequence). V was clipped by 3 bases and J by 5 bases; unmatched bases: 12. This CDR3 reads CASSLGSAGGGNEQYF. Here the CDR3 DNA reads TGTGCCAGCAGTTTGGGGTCGGCGGGAGGAGGCAACGAGCAGTACTTC.

The rearrangement uses TRBV6-5 and TRBJ2-1; the match to TRBD2 covers 7 bases. Losses at the gene ends were 5 bases for V and 0 bases for J; bases not matched to a gene: 4. This CDR3 is built from 15 residues. Germline V CDR1 and CDR2: MNHEY, SVGAGI. The CDR3, as DNA: TGTGCCAGCAGTCCCACGGGAGGCTCCTACAATGAGCAGTTCTTC. This sequence encodes CASSPTGGSYNEQFF.

With regard to this clone: The junction does not match germline at one end; this may be a read error. J is TRBJ2-5 and V is TRBV7-9, with TRBD2 matching 7 bases. Germline V gene sequence: CDR1 SEHNR, CDR2 FQNEAQ (reference sequence). The CDR3 spans 15 residues. The CDR3 region has the DNA TGTTCCAGCAGCTCCCAACGAGCGGGGTGGGAGACCCAGTACTTC. Translated: CSSSSQRAGWETQYF.

The rearrangement joins TRBV5-6 to TRBJ2-3, with D hard to call. The germline V gene encodes CDR1 SGHDT and CDR2 YYEEEE. The V and J ends lost 5 bases and 0 bases respectively, with 7 bases between them. The CDR3 extends over 13 amino acids. This CDR3 reads CASRSSSTDTQYF. The DNA of the CDR3 is TGTGCCAGCAGGAGCTCCAGCACAGATACGCAGTATTTT.

The V call is TRBV21-1, the J call TRBJ2-5; the D call TRBD2 from the table was never checked on the DNA. TRBV21-1 counts as a pseudogene. This CDR3 has 19 amino acids. The CDR3 region has the DNA TGTGCCAGCAGCAAAGTATTATTTGGACTAGCCGGTTTCCAAGAGACCCAGTACTTC. It encodes CASSKVLFGLAGFQETQYF.

This chain uses TRBV29-1 with TRBJ2-1; 11 positions match TRBD2. The CDR3 loop spans 12 amino acids. Germline V gene data show CDR1 as SQVTM and CDR2 as ANQGSEA. V was pared by 6 bases and J by 11 bases, with 6 bases of the junction left unmatched. The CDR3 loop is CSVGTSGPKQFF. CDR3 in DNA: TGCAGCGTCGGGACTAGCGGACCTAAGCAGTTCTTC.

The chain employs TRBV7-9 and TRBJ2-3; D gene unclear. The CDR3 consists of 12 residues. Germline V lookup: CDR1 SEHNR, CDR2 FQNEAQ (reference sequence). V lost 5 bases to trimming and J lost 2 bases, with 5 bases between them. The CDR3 bases are TGTGCCAGCAGCCGAGACACAGATACGCAGTATTTT. This encodes CASSRDTDTQYF.

The genes are TRBV5-1 and TRBJ2-7; 12 nucleotides line up with TRBD1. Trimming at V came to 0 bases and at J to 12 bases, leaving 4 bases not matched to a gene. Germline V lookup: CDR1 SGHRS, CDR2 YFSETQ. CDR3 length equals 13 residues. As DNA, the CDR3 is TGCGCCAGCAGCTTGGATGGGACAGGGGGCGTGTACTTC. This encodes CASSLDGTGGVYF.

This chain uses TRBV7-2 with TRBJ2-6; D remains unclear. This CDR3 is built from 18 residues. Deletions cut 5 bases from V and 1 base from J, with 18 bases between. Germline loops: CDR1 SGHTA, CDR2 FQGNSA. The CDR3 is CASSPVATRSSGANVLTF. Written as DNA, the CDR3 is TGTGCCAGCAGCCCCGTGGCCACGCGGAGTTCTGGGGCCAACGTCCTGACTTTC.

In this sample, this clone turned up a few times. The chain has TRBV6-1 and TRBJ1-3, with a possible D match to TRBD1 (5 bases). This CDR3 comprises 15 residues. Between the trimmed V and J ends, which lost 5 bases and 4 bases, there was a span of 15 bases. The germline V gene encodes CDR1 MNHNS and CDR2 SASEGT. CDR3 bases: TGTGCCAGCAGTCCGGGTCCACAGGACGGAAACACCATATATTTT. It is translated as CASSPGPQDGNTIYF.